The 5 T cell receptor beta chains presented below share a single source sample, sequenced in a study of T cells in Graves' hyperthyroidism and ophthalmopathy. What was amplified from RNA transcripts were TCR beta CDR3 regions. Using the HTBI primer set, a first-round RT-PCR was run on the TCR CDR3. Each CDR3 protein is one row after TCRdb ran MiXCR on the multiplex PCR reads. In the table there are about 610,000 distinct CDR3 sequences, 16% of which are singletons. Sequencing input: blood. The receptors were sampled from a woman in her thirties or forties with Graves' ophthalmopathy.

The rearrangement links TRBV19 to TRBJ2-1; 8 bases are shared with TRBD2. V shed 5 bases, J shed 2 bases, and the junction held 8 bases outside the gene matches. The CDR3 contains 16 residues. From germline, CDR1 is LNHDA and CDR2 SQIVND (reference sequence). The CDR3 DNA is TGTGCCAGTAGTGCCAAAGCGGGGGTTCCCTACAATGAGCAGTTCTTC. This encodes CASSAKAGVPYNEQFF.

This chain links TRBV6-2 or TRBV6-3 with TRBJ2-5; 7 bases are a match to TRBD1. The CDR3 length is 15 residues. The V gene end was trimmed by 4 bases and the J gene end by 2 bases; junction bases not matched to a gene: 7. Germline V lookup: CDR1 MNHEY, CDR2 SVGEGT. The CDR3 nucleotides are TGTGCCAGCAGTTTTACAGGGGCTATTCAAGAGACCCAGTACTTC. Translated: CASSFTGAIQETQYF.

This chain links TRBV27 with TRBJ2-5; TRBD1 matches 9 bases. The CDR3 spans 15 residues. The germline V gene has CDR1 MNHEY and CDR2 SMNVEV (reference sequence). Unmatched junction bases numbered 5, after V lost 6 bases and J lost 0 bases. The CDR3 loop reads CASRDRDRDQETQYF. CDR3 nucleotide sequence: TGTGCCAGCAGAGACCGGGACAGGGACCAAGAGACCCAGTACTTC.

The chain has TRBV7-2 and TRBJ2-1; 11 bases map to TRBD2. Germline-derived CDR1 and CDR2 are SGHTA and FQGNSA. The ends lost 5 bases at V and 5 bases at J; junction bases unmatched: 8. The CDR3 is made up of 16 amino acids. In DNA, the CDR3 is TGTGCCAGCAGCAAAACTAGCGGGGGTGGGGACAATGAGCAGTTCTTC. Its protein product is CASSKTSGGGDNEQFF.

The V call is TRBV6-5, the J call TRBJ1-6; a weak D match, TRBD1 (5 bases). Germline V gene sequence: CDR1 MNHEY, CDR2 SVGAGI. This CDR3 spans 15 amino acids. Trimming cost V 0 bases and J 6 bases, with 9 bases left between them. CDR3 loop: CASSYSGRLNSPLHF. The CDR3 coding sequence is TGTGCCAGCAGTTACTCGGGACGGCTTAATTCACCCCTCCACTTT.